These T cell receptor beta chains were read from a single sample in a study of blood T cell repertoires in COVID-19. Assay used: immunoSEQ multiplex PCR; TCRdb lists only in-frame clones, some missing. The profile shows about 170,000 clones, 79% of them singletons. Sequences were obtained from PBMCs or T cells enriched from blood (not recorded which). The receptors were sampled from a woman aged 70-85 years in a cohort exposed to, infected with or recovered from COVID-19 (not recorded which). CDR3s include the opening cysteine and the closing phenylalanine or tryptophan.

cdr3_length j_call v_call cdr3_aa
15 TRBJ2-7 TRBV5-1 CASSLNPSGAYEQYF
14 TRBJ2-1 TRBV18 CASSPPHGGDEQFF
21 TRBJ1-5 TRBV19 CASSIMNSGTGGPYSNQPQHF
15 TRBJ2-1 TRBV7-3 CASSPTSGAYNEQFF
14 TRBJ1-4 TRBV11-2 CASSAQAFNEKLFF
13 TRBJ2-7 TRBV28 CASSPGQDYEQYF
13 TRBJ2-1 TRBV6-2/TRBV6-3 CASSSGLAGEQFF
14 TRBJ2-2 TRBV7-9 CAGHRDGFPGELFF
15 TRBJ2-7 TRBV15 CATSRDLGRAYEQYF
15 TRBJ2-2 TRBV7-2 CASSGQGAWTGELFF
15 TRBJ2-2 TRBV7-9 CASSLRGGDTGELFF
14 TRBJ2-7 TRBV25-1 CASSTLTASYEQYF
16 TRBJ1-5 TRBV2 CASSSHGGYSNQPQHF
14 TRBJ2-3 TRBV10-1 CASKRTSCTDTQYF
17 TRBJ2-1 TRBV4-2 CASSQEASGLKSDEQFF
15 TRBJ2-7 TRBV4-2 CASSQDLGSSYEQYF
15 TRBJ2-5 TRBV10-3 CAISDAQGASETQYF
13 TRBJ2-7 TRBV28 CASILGGGGEQYF
13 TRBJ1-4 TRBV14 CASSQDRRTGLFF
15 TRBJ2-3 TRBV5-1 CASSFVLAGTDTQYF
15 TRBJ1-3 TRBV9 CASSVAPGHRNTIYF
13 TRBJ1-2 TRBV28 CASRTDRGYGYTF
16 TRBJ1-3 TRBV27 CASSLNARGPGNTIYF
17 TRBJ1-6 TRBV11-2 CASSFYRDQTHPSPLHF
11 TRBJ2-1 TRBV20-1 CSARVGYEQFF
16 TRBJ2-1 TRBV18 CASAQLRGARSNEQFF
15 TRBJ1-2 TRBV5-1 CASSLAVSDTYGYTF
14 TRBJ1-1 TRBV19 CASTPGQANTEAFF
18 TRBJ2-3 TRBV7-2 CASSLAATGTGGGYTQYF
14 TRBJ2-1 TRBV9 CASSVAGSINEQFF
14 TRBJ2-5 TRBV3-1/TRBV3-2 CASSRQGARETQYF
16 TRBJ2-7 TRBV5-1 CASSLSPSGGSYEQYF
12 TRBJ2-3 TRBV3-1/TRBV3-2 CASGLLGDTQYF
17 TRBJ1-5 TRBV24-1 CATSDSGQGLLWQPQHF
15 TRBJ2-5 TRBV5-6 CASSLDRGIKETQYF
14 TRBJ2-7 TRBV6-5 CASKLGQGSYEQYF
12 TRBJ1-4 TRBV30 CAWRLNRGDLFF
14 TRBJ2-7 TRBV11-3 CASSLGGHSYEQYF
13 TRBJ1-6 TRBV11-2 CASSWAGNSPLHF
18 TRBJ1-6 TRBV28 CASSLRTGGSSYNSPLHF
15 TRBJ1-2 TRBV28 CASSLSDRVNYGYTF
13 TRBJ2-3 TRBV29-1 CSARQGAGDTQYF
12 TRBJ1-2 TRBV5-5 CASSLVSYGYTF
13 TRBJ1-5 TRBV2 CASKGTGIQPQHF
16 TRBJ2-1 TRBV7-3 CASSSPGLAGRTEQFF
16 TRBJ1-2 TRBV3-1/TRBV3-2 CASSQRWGQGIYGYTF
15 TRBJ1-4 TRBV7-2 CASSPQTGNNEKLFF
16 TRBJ1-1 TRBV4-1 CASSQDRSNKNTEAFF
16 TRBJ2-7 TRBV5-4 CASSRRVAGDTYEQYF
16 TRBJ2-2 TRBV5-1 CASSSRTGVNTGELFF